This entry concerns a single TCR beta chain. At one end the junction does not follow the germline gene, possibly because of a read error. The sample comes from a study of CD8+ T cells in alopecia areata. The overall study: Dosing with tofacitinib proceeded for 6 to 18 months, followed by 6 months off drug.

Per germline, CDR1 MNHEY and CDR2 SVGAGI. The CDR3 consists of 13 residues. Investigators isolated RNA and reverse transcribed it into cDNA to act as the sequencing template. The protocol was immunoSEQ multiplex PCR, while the TCRdb copy is restricted to in-frame clones and leaves out a portion. The sample shows a few hundred thousand clones, about 62% of them seen only once. The treatment was: oral pan-JAK inhibitor, 5-10 mg twice daily. This TCR derives from a human donor with alopecia areata. Sequenced material: CD4+ T cells sorted from blood, taken at week 52, from a patient treated with tofacitinib. The J gene is TRBJ2-7, the V gene TRBV6-5; D is tentatively TRBD1 or TRBD2 (7 bases each). This chain's CDR3 is CASSYIGGGQKLF. The CDR3 DNA follows: TGTGCCAGCAGTTACATTGGGGGGGGACAGAAGCTATTC.